This TCR beta chain was retrieved from a study of CD8 T cells in ankylosing spondylitis (TCRdb year 2017). For context, the study as a whole: The study set out to find disease-linked TCR variants by profiling T cell receptor beta repertoires in ankylosing spondylitis patients and healthy donors. The full study cohort comprised 25 ankylosing spondylitis patients and around 100 healthy donors. Peripheral blood was sampled, and synovial fluid was also collected from ankylosing spondylitis patients.

From the cysteine through the phenylalanine, the CDR3 covers 14 amino acids. This entry keeps only the CDR3 DNA: 42 bases, framed from base 1. The germline V and J ends show losses of 7 bases and 6 bases respectively, and no gene match explains 10 bases of the junction. Looking up the germline V gene yields CDR1 SGDLS and CDR2 YYNGEE. The paper's findings and limits, for the study overall: Some of the motif variants had been reported before in the synovial fluid and blood of reactive arthritis patients, a finding that suggests common disease-initiation mechanisms. The disease-linked clones showed a CD8+ phenotype and occurred at relatively low frequencies in peripheral blood. According to the report, matched synovial fluid samples from ankylosing spondylitis patients were significantly enriched for the disease-linked clones. Blood from ankylosing spondylitis patients appeared to be characterized by a TCR beta motif composed of eight highly homologous amino acid variants.

Sequencer: Illumina HiSeq 2500. Quantitative 5'-RACE with molecular barcodes was used to prepare TCR beta libraries. The published analysis was carried out like this. A new computational method, built on a probabilistic model of VDJ rearrangement, was used to identify disease-linked TCR variants. Starting from the raw public reads, TCRdb applied fastp trimming at Q25, assembled clones with MiXCR and retained in-frame beta chains. Every entry covers one CDR3 protein and lists the most common genes and DNA from its rows. Clone size and V and J calls follow TCRdb, not the original study. Across this sample there are roughly 230,000 distinct CDR3 sequences, with about 18% seen only once. The ten largest clonotypes hold around 30% of the sample. Comment on this clonotype: There is no known antigen for this receptor. Within one base of it there is no much larger clone, and no base qualities were kept.

The V gene is TRBV9 and the J gene is TRBJ2-3, with 8 central nucleotides matching TRBD1. The sequence was collected from a male donor with ankylosing spondylitis or in good health (not recorded which). Sequenced input: blood, either unsorted or a sorted T cell fraction (not recorded which). Here is the DNA: TGTGCCAGCGGTCAGGGGGCCTCCGGTGATACGCAGTATTTT. It encodes CASGQGASGDTQYF. The full variable domain, completed from the reference TRBV9 and TRBJ2-3 proteins outside the CDR3, reads DSGVTQTPKHLITATGQRVTLRCSPRSGDLSVYWYQQSLDQGLQFLIQYYNGEERAKGNILERFSAQQFPDLHSELNLSSLELGDSALYFCASGQGASGDTQYFGPGTRLTVL.